This TCR beta chain is from a study of cytomegalovirus exposure and HLA in healthy donors. Data came from immunoSEQ multiplex PCR; TCRdb stores just in-frame clones and leaves some out. The sample includes more than 140,000 clones, roughly nine tenths of them seen just once. The table lists this clone with a few counts. Germline trimming cut 11 bases from V and 5 bases from J; bases unmatched to any gene: 11. Germline CDR1 is MNHNS and CDR2 is SASEGT. This CDR3 is built from 14 residues. This chain connects TRBV6-1 to TRBJ2-3, with TRBD2 matching 9 bases. This receptor was identified in a woman aged 18-35 years in good health and CMV-seropositive. The sample taken for sequencing was PBMCs. The CDR3 sequence is CAGAGGPDVDTQYF. CDR3 coding DNA: TGTGCCGGCGCGGGAGGGCCGGATGTAGATACGCAGTATTTT.